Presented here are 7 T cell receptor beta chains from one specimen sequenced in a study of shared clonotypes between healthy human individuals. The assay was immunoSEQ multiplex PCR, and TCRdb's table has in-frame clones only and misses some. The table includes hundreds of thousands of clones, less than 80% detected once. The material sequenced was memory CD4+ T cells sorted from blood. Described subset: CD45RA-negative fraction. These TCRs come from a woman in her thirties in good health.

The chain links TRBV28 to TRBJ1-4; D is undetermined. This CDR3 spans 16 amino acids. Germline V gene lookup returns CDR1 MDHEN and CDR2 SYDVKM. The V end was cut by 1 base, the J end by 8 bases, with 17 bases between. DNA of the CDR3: TGTGCCAGCAGTTTATTTGACCCCCGGGGATACGAAAAACTGTTTTTT. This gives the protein CASSLFDPRGYEKLFF.

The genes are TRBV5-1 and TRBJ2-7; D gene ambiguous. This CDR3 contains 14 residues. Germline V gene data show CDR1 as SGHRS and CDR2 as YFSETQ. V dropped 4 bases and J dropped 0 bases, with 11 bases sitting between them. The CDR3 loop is CASSLSVPSYEQYF. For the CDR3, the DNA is TGCGCCAGCAGCCTATCGGTACCCTCCTACGAGCAGTACTTC.

The CDR3 loop is CSLADRGETQYF. The CDR3 bases are TGCAGCCTGGCGGACAGGGGGGAGACCCAGTACTTC. This chain joins TRBV29-1 and TRBJ2-5, with TRBD1 matching 10 bases. V trimming: 8 bases; J trimming: 5 bases; junction bases outside the gene matches: 5. The CDR3 is made up of 12 amino acids. Germline V CDR1 and CDR2: SQVTM, ANQGSEA.

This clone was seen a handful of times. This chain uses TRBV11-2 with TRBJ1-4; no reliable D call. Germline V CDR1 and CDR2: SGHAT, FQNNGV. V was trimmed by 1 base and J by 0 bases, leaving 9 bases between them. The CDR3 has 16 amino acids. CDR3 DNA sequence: TGTGCCAGCAGCTTAGCTAGTGGTGCAACTAATGAAAAACTGTTTTTT. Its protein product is CASSLASGATNEKLFF.

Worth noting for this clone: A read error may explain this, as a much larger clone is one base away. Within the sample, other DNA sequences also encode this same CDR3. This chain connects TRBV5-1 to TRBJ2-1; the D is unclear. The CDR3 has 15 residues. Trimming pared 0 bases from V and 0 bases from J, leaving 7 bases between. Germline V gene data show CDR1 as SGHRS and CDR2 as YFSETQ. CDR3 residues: CASSLDSNSYNEQFF. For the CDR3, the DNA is TGCGCCAGCAGCTTGGACTCTAACTCCTACAATGAGCAGTTCTTC.

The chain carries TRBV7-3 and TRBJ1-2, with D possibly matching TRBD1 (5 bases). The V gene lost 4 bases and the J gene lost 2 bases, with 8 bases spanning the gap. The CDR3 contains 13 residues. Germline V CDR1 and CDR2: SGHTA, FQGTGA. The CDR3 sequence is CASSSNRNYGYTF. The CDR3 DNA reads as TGTGCCAGCAGCTCCAACAGGAACTATGGCTACACCTTC.

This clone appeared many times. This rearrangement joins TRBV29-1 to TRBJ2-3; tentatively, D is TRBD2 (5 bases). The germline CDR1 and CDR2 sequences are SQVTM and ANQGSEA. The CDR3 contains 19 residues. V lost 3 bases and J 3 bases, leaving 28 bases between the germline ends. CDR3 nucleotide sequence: TGCAGCGTTGATACCCCCCCTGAGGGATCGGGTCTTTGGACAGATACGCAGTATTTT. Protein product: CSVDTPPEGSGLWTDTQYF.